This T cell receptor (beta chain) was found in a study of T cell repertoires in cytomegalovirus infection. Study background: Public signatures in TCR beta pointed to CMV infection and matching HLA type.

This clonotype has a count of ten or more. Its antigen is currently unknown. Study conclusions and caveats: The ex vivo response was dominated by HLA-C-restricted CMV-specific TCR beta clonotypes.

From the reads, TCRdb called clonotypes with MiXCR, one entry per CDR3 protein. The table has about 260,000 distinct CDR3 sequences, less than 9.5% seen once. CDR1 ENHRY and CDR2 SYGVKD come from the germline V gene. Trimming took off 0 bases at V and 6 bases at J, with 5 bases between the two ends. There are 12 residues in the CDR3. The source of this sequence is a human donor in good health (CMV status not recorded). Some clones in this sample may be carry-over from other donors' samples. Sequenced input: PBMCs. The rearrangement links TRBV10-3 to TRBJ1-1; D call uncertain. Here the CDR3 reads CAISESLAEAFF. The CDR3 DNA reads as TGTGCCATCAGTGAGTCTTTGGCTGAAGCTTTCTTT.